The T cell receptor (beta chain) described here comes from a study of blood T cell repertoires in COVID-19. About the study: Sources were T cells, B-cell-depleted T cells, or PBMCs; the material itself was cDNA or gDNA.

Methods used by the authors: Reference gene primer amplification yielded estimated nucleated cell counts. Some clones are missing from TCRdb's copy, which holds only in-frame ones; the method was immunoSEQ multiplex PCR. D and trimming were read from the DNA, whereas the V and J calls and clone size are those reported in that table. The sample carries nearly 300,000 clones, roughly 84% recorded once. J lost 4 bases, V lost 2 bases, and 6 bases had no gene match. The CDR3 loop spans 15 amino acids. The germline gives CDR1 MDHEN, CDR2 SYDVKM. Sequencing used peripheral blood. The chain couples TRBV28 to TRBJ2-5, with 8 bases that match TRBD1. This sequence was found in a human donor with COVID-19, enrolled during active disease. The donor label of this sample is uncertain. CDR3 in amino acids: CASSLGQGAGETQYF. CDR3 in DNA: TGTGCCAGCAGTTTAGGGCAGGGGGCGGGAGAGACCCAGTACTTC.